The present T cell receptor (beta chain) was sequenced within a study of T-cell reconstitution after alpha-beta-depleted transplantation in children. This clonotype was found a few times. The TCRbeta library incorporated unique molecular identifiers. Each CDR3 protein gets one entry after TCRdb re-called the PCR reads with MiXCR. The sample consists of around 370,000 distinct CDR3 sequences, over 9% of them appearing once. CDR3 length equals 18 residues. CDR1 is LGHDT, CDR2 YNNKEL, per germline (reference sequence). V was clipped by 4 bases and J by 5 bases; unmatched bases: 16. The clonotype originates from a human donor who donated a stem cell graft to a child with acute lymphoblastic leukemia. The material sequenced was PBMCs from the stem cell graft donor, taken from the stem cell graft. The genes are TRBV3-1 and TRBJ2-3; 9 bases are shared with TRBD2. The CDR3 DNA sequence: TGTGCCAGCAGCCGGACAACAGCAGGGACTAGCCGAGGAGATACGCAGTATTTT. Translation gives CASSRTTAGTSRGDTQYF.